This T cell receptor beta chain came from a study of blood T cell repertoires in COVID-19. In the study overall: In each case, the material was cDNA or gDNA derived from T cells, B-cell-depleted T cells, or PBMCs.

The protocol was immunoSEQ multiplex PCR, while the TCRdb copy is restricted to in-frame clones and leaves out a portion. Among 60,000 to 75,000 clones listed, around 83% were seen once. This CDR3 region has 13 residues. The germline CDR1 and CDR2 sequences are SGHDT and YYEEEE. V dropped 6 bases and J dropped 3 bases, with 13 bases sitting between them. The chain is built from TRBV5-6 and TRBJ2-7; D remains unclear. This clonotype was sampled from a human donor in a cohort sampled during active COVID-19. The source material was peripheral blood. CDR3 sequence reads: CASTKTGYYEQYF. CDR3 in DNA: TGTGCCAGCACCAAGACTGGATACTACGAGCAGTACTTC.